This TCR beta chain was captured by sequencing in a study of human T cells and chemical hapten exposure. Described time point: pre-sensitization, week 0. As for treatment: therapeutic diphenylcyclopropenone sensitization with weekly scalp DPC. With V trimmed by 4 bases and J by 5 bases, 6 bases remained unmatched. CDR1 and CDR2 (germline): MNHNS, SASEGT. There are 14 residues in the CDR3. Individual cDNA molecules had unique molecular identifiers attached to them by the library. TCRdb fed the RACE reads into MiXCR, producing one record per CDR3 protein. The data hold some 360,000 distinct CDR3 sequences, with around 5.5% observed a single time. Overall study results and limits: Patch test score rose with PT1 expanded TCRs, significant at 8, 16, 32, not 4.

To note about this clonotype: Its matching antigen is unknown.

Sequences were derived from whole blood, sampled in connection with sensitization to the hapten diphenylcyclopropenone (DPC). The TCR was taken from a woman aged 45-65 years with alopecia areata. Some clones in this sample may be carry-over from other donors' samples. V gene TRBV6-1 combines with J gene TRBJ1-2, with 8 bases fitting TRBD1. The CDR3 nucleotides read TGTGCCAGCAGTGTTCAGGGGGCTTCGTATGGCTACACCTTC. Amino acid sequence: CASSVQGASYGYTF.